One sample yielded the 30 T cell receptor beta chains listed below, sequenced in a study. Clones were read by immunoSEQ multiplex PCR, and TCRdb kept only the in-frame ones, dropping some. The sample consists of 60,000 to 85,000 clones, around 95% of them appearing once. Sequences were obtained from PBMCs. Receptors were obtained from a man aged 40-49 years with rheumatoid arthritis.

The chain combines TRBV18 with TRBJ2-7; 7 bases are shared with TRBD1. From germline, CDR1 is KGHSH and CDR2 LQKENI. This CDR3 spans 13 amino acids. With 5 bases clipped from V and 3 bases from J, the junction kept 4 bases outside the gene matches. DNA of the CDR3: TGTGCCAGCTCATCCCGGGACAGCTACGAGCAGTACTTC. Residues: CASSSRDSYEQYF.

This clone has just one count. The genes are TRBV5-6 and TRBJ1-2; TRBD1 is a possible D gene (6 bases). V lost 2 bases and J 2 bases, leaving 10 bases between the germline ends. The CDR3 is made up of 14 amino acids. Germline V gene sequence: CDR1 SGHDT, CDR2 YYEEEE. The CDR3 bases are TGTGCCAGCAGCTTATTCAGGGGCAACTATGGCTACACCTTC. This sequence encodes CASSLFRGNYGYTF.

This clone was counted between two and nine times. The rearrangement uses TRBV7-9 and TRBJ1-1, with 7 nucleotides matching TRBD1. This CDR3 is 14 amino acids long. Germline assignment: CDR1 SEHNR and CDR2 FQNEAQ (reference sequence). V dropped 1 base and J dropped 5; count of bases not matched to a gene: 4. The CDR3 loop is CASSLGTGSTEAFF. The CDR3 DNA is TGTGCCAGCAGCTTAGGGACAGGTAGTACTGAAGCTTTCTTT. Together with reference TRBV7-9 and TRBJ1-1, the CDR3 gives the full variable domain: DTGVSQNPRHKITKRGQNVTFRCDPISEHNRLYWYRQTLGQGPEFLTYFQNEAQLEKSRLLSDRFSAERPKGSFSTLEIQRTEQGDSAMYLCASSLGTGSTEAFFGQGTRLTVV.

The chain uses TRBV6-1 and TRBJ1-6; TRBD1 matches at 8 bases. The V and J ends lost 2 bases and 6 bases, in that order; junction bases with no gene match: 3. The CDR3 is 15 amino acids. Germline CDR1 is MNHNS and CDR2 is SASEGT. CDR3 DNA sequence: TGTGCCAGCAGTGAACAGGGGGCGCGTAATTCACCCCTCCACTTT. It codes for CASSEQGARNSPLHF.

V usage is TRBV6-5 and J usage is TRBJ2-3, with D maybe TRBD1 (5 bases). CDR3 length: 15 residues. The germline CDR1 and CDR2 sequences are MNHEY and SVGAGI. The V end lost 6 bases, the J end lost 1 base, and 14 bases lay between the germline ends. As DNA, the CDR3 is TGTGCCAGCAGCAAAGGGGATCCAGGCACAGATACGCAGTATTTT. It specifies CASSKGDPGTDTQYF.

Note on this clone: The identical CDR3 is also encoded by other nucleotide sequences in the sample. The CDR3 DNA reads as TGTGCCAGCAGTTACGGGACAGCCCAAGAGACCCAGTACTTC. It is translated as CASSYGTAQETQYF. This chain links TRBV6-5 with TRBJ2-5; TRBD1 aligns across 7 bases. Germline CDR1 and CDR2: MNHEY and SVGAGI. The trim removed 2 bases at V and 1 base at J, leaving 1 base unmatched. The CDR3 runs to 14 residues.

This sequence joins TRBV5-1 and TRBJ2-3, with 16 bases lining up with TRBD2. Germline CDR1 SGHRS, CDR2 YFSETQ. The V segment lost 5 bases and the J segment 3 bases; nucleotides outside the gene matches: 12. This CDR3 has 19 amino acids. CDR3 DNA: TGCGCCAGCAGTTATGGGGCCGGGACTAGCGGGAGGGGAACAGATACGCAGTATTTT. This gives the protein CASSYGAGTSGRGTDTQYF.

V usage is TRBV6-4 and J usage is TRBJ1-4; a weak D match, TRBD1 (5 bases). The CDR3 runs 15 residues. V lost 3 bases and J 7 bases, leaving 15 bases between the germline ends. Germline loops: CDR1 MRHNA, CDR2 SNTAGT. The CDR3 region is CASSERRGVGEKLFF. The CDR3 bases are TGTGCCAGCAGTGAAAGAAGGGGAGTCGGTGAAAAACTGTTTTTT.

The chain joins TRBV6-5 to TRBJ2-7; D gene unclear. V was clipped by 5 bases and J by 1 base, with 12 bases between them. The CDR3 length is 14 residues. The V gene's germline CDR1 is MNHEY and CDR2 SVGAGI. CDR3 bases: TGTGCCAGCAGTCAGAGGACGGCTTCCTACGAGCAGTACTTC. This translates into CASSQRTASYEQYF.

This chain links TRBV3-1 (or the pseudogene TRBV3-2) with TRBJ2-5, with D perhaps matching TRBD2 (6 bases). The germline gives CDR1 LGHDT, CDR2 YNNKEL (reference sequence). The CDR3 totals 16 residues. The V gene lost 3 bases and the J gene lost 3 bases, with 17 bases spanning the gap. The chain's CDR3 is CASSHMIRDLKETQYF. CDR3 DNA sequence: TGTGCCAGCAGCCATATGATCCGGGACTTAAAAGAGACCCAGTACTTC.

The rearrangement joins TRBV12-3 or TRBV12-4 to TRBJ1-1; no firm D call. The CDR3 has 11 residues. V gave up 4 bases and J gave up 8 bases, with 8 bases separating them. CDR3 amino acids: CASSSNAEAFF. The CDR3 DNA sequence: TGTGCCAGCAGTTCAAATGCCGAAGCTTTCTTT.

This sequence joins TRBV29-1 and TRBJ1-4, with TRBD1 matching over 8 bases. CDR3 length equals 14 residues. With V trimmed by 6 bases and J by 2 bases, 5 bases remained unmatched. Per germline, CDR1 SQVTM and CDR2 ANQGSEA. The CDR3 sequence: CSVRTGGTNEKLFF. In nucleotides, the CDR3 is TGCAGCGTCCGAACAGGGGGTACTAATGAAAAACTGTTTTTT. The entire variable domain, with the rest obtained from reference TRBV29-1 and TRBJ1-4, is as follows: SAVISQKPSRDICQRGTSLTIQCQVDSQVTMMFWYRQQPGQSLTLIATANQGSEATYESGFVIDKFPISRPNLTFSTLTVSNMSPEDSSIYLCSVRTGGTNEKLFFGSGTQLSVL.

The DNA for the CDR3 is TGTGCCAGCAAGAGCTCCTATAATTCACCCCTCCACTTT. Protein sequence: CASKSSYNSPLHF. This chain uses TRBV9 with TRBJ1-6; no clear D gene. This CDR3 region has 13 residues. Germline V lookup: CDR1 SGDLS, CDR2 YYNGEE. V dropped 6 bases and J dropped 0 bases, with 4 bases sitting between them.

The rearrangement joins TRBV27 to TRBJ1-2; 8 bases map to TRBD1. Trimming removed 5 bases from V and 4 bases from J; junction bases left unmatched: 9. The germline gives CDR1 MNHEY, CDR2 SMNVEV (reference sequence). This CDR3 is 15 amino acids long. CDR3 residues: CASSPARQGSYGYTF. The CDR3 DNA reads TGTGCCAGCAGTCCGGCGAGACAGGGGTCCTATGGCTACACCTTC.

The chain uses TRBV6-1 and TRBJ2-5; a possible D gene is TRBD2 (5 bases). Trimming removed 5 bases at V and 1 base at J, with 11 bases between. The germline gives CDR1 MNHNS, CDR2 SASEGT. CDR3 length: 14 residues. The CDR3 bases are TGTGCCAGCAGTCTGGACTCCGTCCAAGAGACCCAGTACTTC. This translates into CASSLDSVQETQYF.

V is TRBV5-1 and J is TRBJ2-7; D is ambiguous. CDR1 and CDR2 from the germline V gene are SGHRS and YFSETQ. This CDR3 contains 15 residues. The V end was cut by 4 bases, the J end by 0 bases, with 14 bases between. CDR3 residues: CASSATVSSSYEQYF. Written as DNA, the CDR3 is TGCGCCAGCAGCGCCACCGTATCGAGCTCCTACGAGCAGTACTTC.

V usage is TRBV6-4 and J usage is TRBJ1-6; the D gene is possibly TRBD1 (5 bases). CDR1 and CDR2 from the germline V gene are MRHNA and SNTAGT. Trimming stripped 0 bases from V and 7 bases from J, with 13 bases between. The CDR3 length is 16 residues. The DNA of the CDR3 is TGTGCCAGCAGTGACTCGGGGGACTGGGGGAATTCACCCCTCCACTTT. It codes for CASSDSGDWGNSPLHF.

The genes are TRBV18 and TRBJ2-1; D may be TRBD2 (6 bases). CDR1 and CDR2 (germline): KGHSH, LQKENI. The length of the CDR3 is 13 residues. V lost 3 bases to trimming and J lost 12 bases, with 15 bases between them. The CDR3 DNA follows: TGTGCCAGCTCACCCTACCCGGGGGAATTGCAGTTCTTC. This encodes CASSPYPGELQFF.

J is TRBJ2-2 and V is TRBV10-1, with TRBD1 matching over 8 bases. Germline V CDR1 and CDR2: WNHNN, SYGVQD (reference sequence). There are 15 residues in the CDR3. V lost 2 bases and J lost 3; bases outside the gene matches: 2. The CDR3 sequence is CASSEGQGDTGELFF. CDR3 DNA: TGCGCCAGCAGTGAGGGACAGGGTGACACCGGGGAGCTGTTTTTT.

V usage is TRBV4-3 and J usage is TRBJ2-7, with 11 bases fitting TRBD2. CDR1 is LGHNA and CDR2 is YSLEER in the germline V gene. This CDR3 has 18 amino acids. J gave up 5 bases and V 2 bases, and 14 bases lay outside the gene matches. The CDR3 region is CASSQSFRFSGGGHEQYF. CDR3 coding DNA: TGCGCCAGCAGCCAATCCTTTCGTTTTAGCGGGGGGGGCCACGAGCAGTACTTC.

The rearrangement joins TRBV25-1 to TRBJ2-1; 7 nucleotides align to TRBD1. CDR1 and CDR2 from the germline V gene are MGHDK and SYGVNS. This CDR3 region has 13 residues. J gave up 9 bases and V 4 bases, and 6 bases lay outside the gene matches. The CDR3 DNA reads TGTGCCAGCAGTGCCAACAGGGGATCTGAGCAGTTCTTC. Protein product: CASSANRGSEQFF.

The rearrangement links TRBV12-3 or TRBV12-4 to TRBJ2-5; D is undetermined. Trimming stripped 7 bases from V and 1 base from J, with 10 bases between. The CDR3 is made up of 13 amino acids. CDR3 in amino acids: CASTLAVQETQYF. The CDR3 nucleotides are TGTGCCAGCACCCTGGCAGTCCAAGAGACCCAGTACTTC.

The V call is TRBV10-1, the J call TRBJ1-6; no clear D gene. The CDR3 extends over 11 amino acids. Germline V gives CDR1 WNHNN, CDR2 SYGVQD (reference sequence). The V end lost 9 bases, the J end lost 8 bases, and 8 bases lay between the germline ends. The CDR3 region is CASITYSPLHF. CDR3 DNA: TGCGCCAGTATCACATATTCACCCCTCCACTTT.

The V and J genes are TRBV12-5 and TRBJ2-7; TRBD1 is a possible D gene (6 bases). The CDR3 extends over 14 amino acids. Trimming took 5 bases from V and 3 from J, leaving 14 bases between them. Germline loops: CDR1 LGHNT, CDR2 FRNRAP. The CDR3 is CASGVPGQNYEQYF. The CDR3 coding sequence is TGTGCTAGTGGTGTGCCGGGACAAAACTACGAGCAGTACTTC.

The chain joins TRBV5-5 to TRBJ1-1, with D maybe TRBD1 (5 bases). Germline V CDR1 and CDR2: SGHKS, YYEKEE (reference sequence). The CDR3 is 14 amino acids. V shed 0 bases and J shed 1 base, with 7 bases lying between them. The CDR3 sequence is CASSLEGRNTEAFF. For the CDR3, the DNA is TGTGCCAGCAGCTTGGAGGGACGGAACACTGAAGCTTTCTTT.

The J gene is TRBJ2-1, the V gene TRBV6-5, with TRBD1 as a possible D gene (5 bases). The germline CDR1 and CDR2 sequences are MNHEY and SVGAGI. Trimming cost V 6 bases and J 9 bases, with 15 bases left between them. The CDR3 consists of 13 residues. CDR3 bases: TGTGCCAGCAGGAGAGAAGGGGTGGTTGAGCAGTTCTTC. As protein: CASRREGVVEQFF.

The chain joins TRBV18 to TRBJ1-1, with TRBD1 matching over 9 bases. Germline CDR1 KGHSH, CDR2 LQKENI. With V trimmed by 2 bases and J by 1 base, 2 bases remained unmatched. This CDR3 contains 15 residues. The CDR3 spells CASSPGGQGNTEAFF. In DNA, the CDR3 is TGTGCCAGCTCACCAGGGGGACAGGGGAACACTGAAGCTTTCTTT.

CDR3 DNA sequence: TGTGCCAGTAGTATGGGACAGGGGGTCGCTTTTGGCTACACCTTC. This sequence encodes CASSMGQGVAFGYTF. The chain carries TRBV19 and TRBJ1-2; 11 nucleotides match TRBD1. This CDR3 has 15 amino acids. Per germline, CDR1 LNHDA and CDR2 SQIVND (reference sequence). Unmatched junction bases numbered 7, after V lost 3 bases and J lost 7 bases.

J is TRBJ1-2 and V is TRBV30, with unresolved D. The CDR3 contains 13 residues. From germline, CDR1 is GTSNPN and CDR2 SVGIG (reference sequence). V lost 5 bases to trimming and J lost 8 bases, with 18 bases between them. The CDR3 reads CAWSEARRGGYTF. As DNA, the CDR3 is TGTGCCTGGTCTGAGGCCAGGCGCGGCGGCTACACCTTC.

The genes are TRBV27 and TRBJ2-2; D remains unclear. From germline, CDR1 is MNHEY and CDR2 SMNVEV (reference sequence). This CDR3 has 13 amino acids. V was pared by 7 bases and J by 7 bases, with 13 bases between. The CDR3 DNA reads TGTGCCAGCACCCGGGTTTATTTCGGGGAGCTGTTTTTT. It specifies CASTRVYFGELFF.